The present T cell receptor (beta chain) was sequenced within a study of T cell responses to AZD1222 COVID-19 vaccine. CDR3 length: 15 residues. Germline V CDR1 and CDR2: KGHDR, SFDVKD. Trimming shortened V by 4 bases and J by 5 bases, and 15 bases separated the two germline ends. The data were produced by immunoSEQ multiplex PCR, yet TCRdb's version contains in-frame clones alone and is incomplete. The sample records about 120,000 clones, around 90% being singletons. This chain links TRBV24-1 with TRBJ2-3; TRBD2 might be the D (6 bases). The receptor's source is an adult who received the MenACWY meningococcal vaccine as a control. The sequences come from peripheral blood, collected 28 days after the second dose of the MenACWY control vaccine. The CDR3: CATSDGGGYGDTQYF. The CDR3 coding sequence is TGTGCCACCAGTGACGGCGGAGGGTATGGAGATACGCAGTATTTT.